This T cell receptor (beta chain) was sequenced for a study of T-cell reconstitution after alpha-beta-depleted transplantation in children. Using unique molecular identifiers, the investigators prepared the TCRbeta library. TCRdb re-called the PCR reads with MiXCR, one entry per CDR3 protein. Altogether about 610,000 distinct CDR3 sequences are present, 10% to 13% being singletons, with the ten largest covering less than 5%. This clonotype was recorded only once. This sequence originates from a human donor who donated a stem cell graft to a child with acute myeloid leukemia. Sequenced here: PBMCs from the stem cell graft donor, sampled from the stem cell graft.

The CDR3 here is CASSPRQAITGELFF. The CDR3 DNA reads TGTGCCAGCTCACCCAGACAGGCGATCACCGGGGAGCTGTTTTTT. V gene TRBV18 combines with J gene TRBJ2-2; tentatively, D is TRBD1 (6 bases). Trimming pared 3 bases from V and 4 bases from J, leaving 12 bases between. This CDR3 is built from 15 residues. CDR1 KGHSH and CDR2 LQKENI come from the germline V gene.